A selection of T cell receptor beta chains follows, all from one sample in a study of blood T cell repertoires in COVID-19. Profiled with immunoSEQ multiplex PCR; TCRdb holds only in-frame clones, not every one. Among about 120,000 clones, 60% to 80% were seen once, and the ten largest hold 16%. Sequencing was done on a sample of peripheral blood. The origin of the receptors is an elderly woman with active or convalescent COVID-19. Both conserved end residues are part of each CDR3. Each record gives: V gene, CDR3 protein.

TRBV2,CASTETREGRQYF
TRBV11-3,CASSLTSGLNNEQFF
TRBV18,CASSLKSPGLAGETQYF
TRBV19,CASSRLYFGQRNQPQHF
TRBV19,CASSPPYSPLHF
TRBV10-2,CASSQGQGANYGYTF
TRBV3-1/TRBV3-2,CASSQLGAIPEAFF
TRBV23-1,CARALNRGGIQPQHF
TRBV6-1,CASSEKGGNTEAFF
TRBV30,CAWSPMDRDNQPQHF
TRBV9,CASGGQGAYEQYF
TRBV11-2,CASSTNLIQAQNEKLFF
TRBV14,CASSPLSGVSYNEQFF
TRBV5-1,CATPPAQGEAFF
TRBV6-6,CASSSGQGGNTEAFF
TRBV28,CASSPGQGFGYTF
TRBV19,CARRYGDRARVDTEAFF
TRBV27,CASSLFGGDSYEQYF
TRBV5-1,CASSPRQGTSYEQYF
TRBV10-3,CAISGLRDTSYGYTF
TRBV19,CASSLGQGQHF
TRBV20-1,CSASRRQETQYF
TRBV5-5,CASSLGVGTITDTQYF
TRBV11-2,CASSRRTAGGQETQYF
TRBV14,CASSQASGTLSYEQYF
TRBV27,CASSFIGAGNNEQFF
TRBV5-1,CASSTGTSGRAKEQYF
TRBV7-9,CASSSLRDYGNEQFF
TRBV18,CASSPPSAYYNEQFF
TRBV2,CASSPLRDTTNTEAFF
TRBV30,CAWSVLGESYEQYF
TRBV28,CASSTSGSAETQYF
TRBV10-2,CASSESLGLPVYNEQFF
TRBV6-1,CASSPVAYEQYF
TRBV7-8,CASSPIQGLGTEAFF
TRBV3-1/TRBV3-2,CASSQGLSTGNEQFF
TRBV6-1,CASSDGEQPQHF
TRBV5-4,CASSLEGRRIGSVTQYF
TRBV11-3,CASSLEAFDNEQFF